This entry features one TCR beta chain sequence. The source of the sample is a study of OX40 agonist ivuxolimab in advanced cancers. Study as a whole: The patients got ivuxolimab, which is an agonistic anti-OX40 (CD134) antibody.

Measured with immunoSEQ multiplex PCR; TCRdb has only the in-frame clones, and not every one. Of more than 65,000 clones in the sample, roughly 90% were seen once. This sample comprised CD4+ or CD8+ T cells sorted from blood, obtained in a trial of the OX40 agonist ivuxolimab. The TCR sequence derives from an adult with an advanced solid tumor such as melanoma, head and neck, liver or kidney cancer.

CDR3 DNA sequence: TGTGCCAGCAGCCGCGACAGGGTATTGGGCTACACCTTC. It codes for CASSRDRVLGYTF. The genes are TRBV7-3 and TRBJ1-2; 7 nucleotides line up with TRBD1. Germline V lookup: CDR1 SGHTA, CDR2 FQGTGA. With V trimmed by 5 bases and J by 8 bases, 8 bases remained unmatched. The CDR3 is 13 amino acids. The full variable domain, with the rest looked up from reference TRBV7-3 and TRBJ1-2, is GAGVSQTPSNKVTEKGKYVELRCDPISGHTALYWYRQSLGQGPEFLIYFQGTGAADDSGLPNDRFFAVRPEGSVSTLKIQRTERGDSAVYLCASSRDRVLGYTFGSGTRLTVV.